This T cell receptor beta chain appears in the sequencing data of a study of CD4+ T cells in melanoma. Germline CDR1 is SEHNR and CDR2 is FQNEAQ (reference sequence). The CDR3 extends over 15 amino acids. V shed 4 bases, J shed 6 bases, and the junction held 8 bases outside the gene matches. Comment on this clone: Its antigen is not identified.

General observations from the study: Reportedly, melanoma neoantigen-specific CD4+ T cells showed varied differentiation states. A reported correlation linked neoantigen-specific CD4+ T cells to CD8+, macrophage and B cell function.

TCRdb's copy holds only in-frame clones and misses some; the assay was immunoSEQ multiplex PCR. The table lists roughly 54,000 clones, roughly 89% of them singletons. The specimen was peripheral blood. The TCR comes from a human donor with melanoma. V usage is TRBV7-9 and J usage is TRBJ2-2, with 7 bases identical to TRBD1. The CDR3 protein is CASSSGTATPGELFF. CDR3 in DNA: TGTGCCAGCAGCTCCGGGACAGCAACACCCGGGGAGCTGTTTTTT.